The entry below describes one T cell receptor (beta chain). Germline CDR1 reads MNHEY; CDR2 reads SVGAGI. The CDR3 is 12 residues long. Original handling: As immunoSEQ supplied junction-only sequences (without quality scores), filtering differed. The method was immunoSEQ multiplex PCR; TCRdb's version includes in-frame clones alone and lacks a portion of them. The D gene and trimming were derived from the DNA, and the V and J assignments and clone size from that table. The sample lists more than 2 million clones, 90% to 95% occurring once. These data originate in a study of shared clonotypes between healthy human individuals.

The rearrangement uses TRBV6-5 and TRBJ2-2; D remains ambiguous. The DNA matches TRBJ1-4 better at its end, which makes the J call doubtful. The sample consisted of naive CD4+ T cells sorted from blood. The subset: CD45RA+ positively selected. This TCR was recovered from a man between 18 and 35 years old in good health. CDR3 in DNA: TGTGCCAGCAGGACGATCGGATCAAAACTGTTTTTT. This codes for CASRTIGSKLFF.